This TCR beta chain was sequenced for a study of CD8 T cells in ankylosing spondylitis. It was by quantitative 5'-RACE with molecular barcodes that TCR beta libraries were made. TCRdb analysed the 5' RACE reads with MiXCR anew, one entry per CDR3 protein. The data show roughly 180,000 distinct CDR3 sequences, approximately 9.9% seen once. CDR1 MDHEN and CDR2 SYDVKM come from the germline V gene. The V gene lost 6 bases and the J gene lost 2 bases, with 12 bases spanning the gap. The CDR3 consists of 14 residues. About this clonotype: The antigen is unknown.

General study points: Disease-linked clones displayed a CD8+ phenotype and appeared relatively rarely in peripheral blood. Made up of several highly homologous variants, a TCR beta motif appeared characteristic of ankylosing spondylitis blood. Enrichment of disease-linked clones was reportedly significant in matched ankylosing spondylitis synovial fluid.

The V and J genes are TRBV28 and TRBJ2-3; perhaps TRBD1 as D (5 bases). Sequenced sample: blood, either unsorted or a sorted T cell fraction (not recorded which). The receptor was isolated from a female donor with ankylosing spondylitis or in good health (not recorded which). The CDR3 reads CASRQGSNTDTQYF. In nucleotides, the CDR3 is TGTGCCAGCAGGCAGGGATCGAACACAGATACGCAGTATTTT.